The 28 T cell receptor beta chains below all came from one sample that was sequenced in a study of CD8 T cells in ankylosing spondylitis. Via MiXCR, TCRdb re-called the 5' RACE reads, giving one row per CDR3 protein. This sample has under 400,000 distinct CDR3 sequences; roughly 12% occur once, and the top ten carry about 10%. The specimen was blood, either unsorted or a sorted T cell fraction (not recorded which). These receptor sequences come from a female donor with ankylosing spondylitis or in good health (not recorded which).

The table lists this clonotype with many counts. V and J are TRBV12-3 or TRBV12-4 and TRBJ2-1, with 9 bases fitting TRBD1. V lost 8 bases and J lost 9; bases outside the gene matches: 14. This CDR3 has 15 residues. In DNA, the CDR3 is TGTGCCAGCGTTCATCCGGGACAGGGCCGAGGTGAGCAGTTCTTC. Translated, it gives CASVHPGQGRGEQFF.

The chain joins TRBV4-1 to TRBJ2-3; TRBD2 matches 13 bases. The CDR3 runs to 16 residues. CDR1 is MGHRA, CDR2 YSYEKL, per germline. V lost 4 bases to trimming and J lost 4 bases; unmatched junction nucleotides: 5. The chain's CDR3 is CASSLTSGGASDTQYF. DNA for the CDR3: TGCGCCAGCAGCCTTACTAGCGGGGGGGCCTCAGATACGCAGTATTTT.

In this sample, this clonotype turned up many times. The V and J genes are TRBV7-3 and TRBJ2-5, with 7 bases fitting TRBD2. This CDR3 is built from 15 residues. The germline gives CDR1 SGHTA, CDR2 FQGTGA. Germline trimming cut 1 base from V and 0 bases from J; bases unmatched to any gene: 2. The CDR3 sequence is CASSLRRGYQETQYF. In DNA, the CDR3 is TGTGCCAGCAGCTTAAGGCGGGGGTACCAAGAGACCCAGTACTTC.

This clonotype was picked up a small number of times. The rearrangement uses TRBV5-1 and TRBJ2-7; 7 bases are a match to TRBD1. The V segment lost 2 bases and the J segment 5 bases; nucleotides outside the gene matches: 16. This CDR3 contains 17 residues. Germline V lookup: CDR1 SGHRS, CDR2 YFSETQ. DNA of the CDR3: TGCGCCAGCAGCTTACAACCAGCACGGCGACAGGGAAACGAGCAGTACTTC. It specifies CASSLQPARRQGNEQYF.

This clonotype was observed at least ten times. The J gene is TRBJ2-1, the V gene TRBV9, with D perhaps being TRBD1 or TRBD2 (6 bases each). Per the germline V gene, CDR1 is SGDLS and CDR2 is YYNGEE. Trimming removed 0 bases from V and 10 bases from J, with 8 bases in between. This CDR3 comprises 12 residues. CDR3 sequence reads: CASSVEGGEQFF. The DNA for the CDR3 is TGTGCCAGCAGCGTAGAAGGGGGGGAGCAGTTCTTC.

The sample holds a few counts of this clonotype. The chain joins TRBV9 to TRBJ2-4; tentative D call: TRBD2 (7 bases). This CDR3 is 16 amino acids long. From germline, CDR1 is SGDLS and CDR2 YYNGEE. The ends were cut back, 4 bases at V and 5 bases at J, with 19 bases in the middle. CDR3 nucleotides: TGTGCCAGCAGCTTCCGCCCGGGGGGCGCTGAAAACATTCAGTACTTC. It is translated as CASSFRPGGAENIQYF.

This clonotype occurred many times. The V call is TRBV5-1, the J call TRBJ1-1; TRBD1 matches 8 bases. The CDR3 length is 15 residues. Germline V gene data show CDR1 as SGHRS and CDR2 as YFSETQ. Trimming took 6 bases from V and 4 from J; bases not matched to a gene: 11. CDR3 protein: CASTTGGRDSTEAFF. CDR3 bases: TGCGCCAGCACCACAGGGGGACGGGACTCCACTGAAGCTTTCTTT.

In this sample, this clonotype turned up many times. The rearrangement joins TRBV9 to TRBJ1-6; TRBD1 aligns across 9 bases. Losses at the gene ends were 3 bases for V and 6 bases for J; bases not matched to a gene: 7. The CDR3 is made up of 16 amino acids. Germline values: CDR1 SGDLS, CDR2 YYNGEE. The CDR3, as DNA: TGTGCCAGCAGCGCTCCGGGACAGGGTCGTAATTCACCCCTCCACTTT. Encoded protein: CASSAPGQGRNSPLHF.

This clonotype showed up many times. The chain uses TRBV28 and TRBJ2-5, with D tentatively TRBD1 or TRBD2 (5 bases each). Per germline, CDR1 MDHEN and CDR2 SYDVKM. Between the trimmed V and J ends, which lost 4 bases and 2 bases, there was a span of 14 bases. CDR3 length: 15 amino acids. CDR3 sequence (DNA): TGTGCCAGCAGTTCCCGGGACCGACATCAAGAGACCCAGTACTTC. Amino acids: CASSSRDRHQETQYF.

This clonotype was detected a few times. The V and J genes are TRBV6-1 and TRBJ1-5; 7 nucleotides match TRBD1. With 1 base clipped from V and 5 bases from J, the junction kept 8 bases outside the gene matches. This CDR3 has 16 amino acids. From germline, CDR1 is MNHNS and CDR2 SASEGT. The CDR3 here is CASSEVQGVADQPQHF. In nucleotides, the CDR3 is TGTGCCAGCAGTGAAGTCCAGGGGGTAGCGGATCAGCCCCAGCATTTT.

This chain links TRBV20-1 with TRBJ2-5; TRBD2 aligns across 12 bases. J gave up 5 bases and V 5 bases, and 6 bases lay outside the gene matches. The V gene's germline CDR1 is DFQATT and CDR2 SNEGSKA (reference sequence). The CDR3 runs to 14 residues. The DNA of the CDR3 is TGCAGTGCTTCCCTAGCGGGGGGGCTGGAGACCCAGTACTTC. Encoded protein: CSASLAGGLETQYF.

This chain joins TRBV7-2 and TRBJ1-4; maybe TRBD1 (5 bases). V gave up 3 bases and J gave up 7 bases, with 15 bases separating them. CDR3 length equals 15 residues. Germline V gives CDR1 SGHTA, CDR2 FQGNSA. This chain's CDR3 is CASSLGTFGFEKLFF. CDR3 nucleotides: TGTGCCAGCAGCTTGGGGACCTTCGGATTTGAAAAACTGTTTTTT. Full variable domain (outside the CDR3, taken from reference TRBV7-2 and TRBJ1-4): GAGVSQSPSNKVTEKGKDVELRCDPISGHTALYWYRQSLGQGLEFLIYFQGNSAPDKSGLPSDRFSAERTGGSVSTLTIQRTQQEDSAVYLCASSLGTFGFEKLFFGSGTQLSVL.

This sequence joins TRBV20-1 and TRBJ2-6; no reliable D call. Germline values: CDR1 DFQATT, CDR2 SNEGSKA (reference sequence). V lost 1 base to trimming and J lost 4 bases, with 14 bases between them. This CDR3 has 16 amino acids. The CDR3 sequence is CSARGFQADGANVLTF. DNA for the CDR3: TGCAGTGCTAGAGGTTTTCAGGCGGACGGGGCCAACGTCCTGACTTTC.

The table lists this clonotype with many counts. V usage is TRBV5-1 and J usage is TRBJ1-4; D remains unclear. The V gene lost 4 bases and the J gene lost 5 bases, with 18 bases spanning the gap. CDR3 length: 16 residues. Germline CDR1 is SGHRS and CDR2 is YFSETQ. The CDR3 spells CASSRGKSNANEKLFF. CDR3 coding DNA: TGCGCCAGCAGCCGAGGCAAGAGTAACGCCAATGAAAAACTGTTTTTT.

This clonotype has more than one count but fewer than ten. In DNA, the CDR3 is TGTGCTAGTGGTTTGGATTTGACAGATACGCAGTATTTT. It yields the protein CASGLDLTDTQYF. The V gene is TRBV12-5, the J gene TRBJ2-3; D ambiguous. Deletions cut 1 base from V and 3 bases from J, with 5 bases between. Germline V gives CDR1 LGHNT, CDR2 FRNRAP. The CDR3 is 13 residues long.

This clonotype occurred a few times. The rearrangement links TRBV3-1 to TRBJ2-7; D perhaps matches TRBD1 (6 bases). Germline CDR1 is LGHDT and CDR2 is YNNKEL (reference sequence). With 5 bases removed from V and 0 bases from J, the gap between germline ends came to 17 bases. CDR3 length: 16 amino acids. The CDR3 spells CASSSPLDRSSYEQYF. Here the CDR3 DNA reads TGTGCCAGCAGCTCCCCTCTTGACAGGAGCTCCTACGAGCAGTACTTC.

This clonotype occurred many times. The chain combines TRBV15 with TRBJ2-3; D ambiguous. V dropped 3 bases and J dropped 2 bases, with 12 bases sitting between them. CDR1 is LNHNV and CDR2 is YYDKDF in the germline V gene (reference sequence). CDR3 size: 15 residues. For the CDR3, the DNA is TGTGCCACCAGCAGCGTAAGGGTACCCACAGATACGCAGTATTTT. Translated, it gives CATSSVRVPTDTQYF.

This clonotype was counted at least ten times. The chain has TRBV7-9 and TRBJ2-7; D is possibly TRBD1 (5 bases). V lost 5 bases to trimming and J lost 4 bases, with 12 bases between them. The CDR3 extends over 13 amino acids. The germline gives CDR1 SEHNR, CDR2 FQNEAQ (reference sequence). The CDR3 region has the DNA TGTGCCAGCAGCAACCCAGGGTTGTACGAGCAGTACTTC. Its translation is CASSNPGLYEQYF.

This clonotype occurred many times. The chain is built from TRBV5-6 and TRBJ1-2, with D unresolved. The CDR3 totals 12 residues. With 5 bases removed from V and 8 bases from J, the gap between germline ends came to 13 bases. The germline V gene encodes CDR1 SGHDT and CDR2 YYEEEE. CDR3 residues: CASSAGGRGYTF. The CDR3 DNA reads TGTGCCAGCAGTGCTGGAGGAAGGGGCTACACCTTC.

This clonotype has more than one count but fewer than ten. V usage is TRBV20-1 and J usage is TRBJ1-2; 9 bases match TRBD1. Germline V lookup: CDR1 DFQATT, CDR2 SNEGSKA (reference sequence). Losses at the gene ends were 5 bases for V and 7 bases for J; bases not matched to a gene: 8. The CDR3 consists of 13 residues. The CDR3 DNA sequence: TGCAGTGCTGGCACAGGGACAGGGTTTGGCTACACCTTC. It translates to CSAGTGTGFGYTF.

This clonotype was counted at least ten times. This sequence joins TRBV10-3 and TRBJ2-3, with 15 nucleotides matching TRBD2. Germline V CDR1 and CDR2: ENHRY, SYGVKD. V lost 1 base, J lost 2 bases, and 4 bases stayed unmatched. This CDR3 spans 18 amino acids. CDR3 loop: CAISEFWTSGGVTDTQYF. The CDR3 DNA reads TGTGCCATCAGTGAGTTTTGGACTAGCGGGGGGGTCACAGATACGCAGTATTTT.

The V and J genes are TRBV6-2 or TRBV6-3 and TRBJ2-2; possibly TRBD1 for D (6 bases). The CDR3 runs 16 residues. Germline V lookup: CDR1 MNHEY, CDR2 SVGEGT. V was cut by 1 base and J by 0 bases, with 9 bases left in between. This CDR3 reads CASSYFQGSNTGELFF. In DNA, the CDR3 is TGTGCCAGCAGTTACTTTCAGGGGTCGAACACCGGGGAGCTGTTTTTT.

This clonotype appeared a few times. V gene TRBV7-2 combines with J gene TRBJ1-5, with D possibly matching TRBD1 (5 bases). Deletions cut 1 base from V and 11 bases from J, with 15 bases between. CDR1 and CDR2 from the germline V gene are SGHTA and FQGNSA. The CDR3 sequence is 14 residues long. Here the CDR3 reads CASSLGGGTKAQHF. As DNA, the CDR3 is TGTGCCAGCAGCTTAGGGGGCGGCACAAAAGCCCAGCATTTT.

This clonotype was counted only a few times. The chain has TRBV4-1 and TRBJ2-5; D might be TRBD1 (6 bases). Looked up from germline, CDR1 is MGHRA and CDR2 is YSYEKL. Trimming cost V 4 bases and J 4 bases, with 16 bases left between them. The CDR3 has 15 residues. The CDR3 reads CASSLTPGVGETQYF. The CDR3 nucleotides are TGCGCCAGCAGCCTTACGCCAGGGGTGGGAGAGACCCAGTACTTC.

In its sample, this clonotype was seen once. One base away lies a much larger clone, so this may be a sequencing read error. The rearrangement joins TRBV7-8 to TRBJ2-2; the D is unclear. The V gene's germline CDR1 is SGHVS and CDR2 FQNEAQ. The CDR3 runs to 14 residues. CDR3 sequence reads: CASSLPVNTWELFF. In DNA, the CDR3 is TGTGCCAGCAGCTTACCCGTGAACACCTGGGAGCTGTTTTTT.

The chain combines TRBV12-3 or TRBV12-4 with TRBJ2-1, with a possible D match to TRBD1 (6 bases). V was pared by 10 bases and J by 12 bases, with 16 bases between. This CDR3 comprises 11 residues. CDR3 sequence: CAIRGLLGQFF. CDR3 nucleotide sequence: TGTGCCATCAGGGGCCTCCTTGGGCAGTTCTTC.

This clonotype was seen ten or more times. The V call is TRBV10-3, the J call TRBJ2-5; D gene uncertain. The CDR3 runs 14 residues. The germline gives CDR1 ENHRY, CDR2 SYGVKD. V was pared by 7 bases and J by 2 bases, with 14 bases between. The CDR3 DNA sequence: TGTGCCATCAACCCAGAGGCCAGACAAGAGACCCAGTACTTC. Protein product: CAINPEARQETQYF.

This clonotype was detected once. One end of the junction varies from germline; a read error may be responsible. V gene TRBV7-2 combines with J gene TRBJ2-3; 8 nucleotides align to TRBD1. Germline CDR1 reads SGHTA; CDR2 reads FQGNSA. This CDR3 has 14 amino acids. CDR3 residues: CASGLDGQGGTQYF. The CDR3 DNA sequence: TGTGCCAGCGGCTTAGATGGACAGGGAGGTACGCAGTATTTT. Variable domain in full (rest from reference TRBV7-2 and TRBJ2-3): GAGVSQSPSNKVTEKGKDVELRCDPISGHTALYWYRQSLGQGLEFLIYFQGNSAPDKSGLPSDRFSAERTGGSVSTLTIQRTQQEDSAVYLCASGLDGQGGTQYFGPGTRLTVL.